This T cell receptor beta chain was sequenced in a study of PD-1 blockade in classical Hodgkin lymphoma. On this clone itself: Its antigen is currently unknown.

The time point was: newly diagnosed, previously untreated cHL patient sample. Comparison relied on PBMCs that came from newly diagnosed, untreated classical Hodgkin lymphoma. Germline CDR1 SNHLY, CDR2 FYNNEI. CDR3 length: 15 amino acids. V lost 6 bases, J lost 1 base, and 7 bases stayed unmatched. Sequenced by immunoSEQ multiplex PCR; TCRdb stores in-frame clones only, minus some. The sample consists of 25,000 to 35,000 clones, 94% of them appearing once. Points from the study as a whole: Reports described newly diagnosed patients as having lower baseline TCR diversity than healthy donors. Nothing has yet pinned down what causes the repertoire differences, possibly disease activity or prior therapy.

This chain links TRBV2 with TRBJ1-1; 8 bases are shared with TRBD1. The sequenced sample was peripheral blood mononuclear cells (PBMCs). This TCR was recovered from a human donor with classical Hodgkin lymphoma. The CDR3 spells CASSGGQEGNTEAFF. The CDR3 coding sequence is TGTGCCAGCAGCGGGGGACAGGAGGGGAACACTGAAGCTTTCTTT.